The table lists the clone carrying this TCR beta chain with many counts. Its specificity is unknown. The sample belongs to a study of beta chain features in type 1 diabetes. About the study: All samples yielded some 110 million examined sorted cells.

With V trimmed by 6 bases and J by 5 bases, 9 bases remained unmatched. CDR3 length: 13 amino acids. Germline loops: CDR1 SQVTM, CDR2 ANQGSEA. Since all of the isolated RNA was reverse transcribed, expressed TCRB transcripts were what got sequenced. The method was immunoSEQ multiplex PCR; TCRdb's version includes in-frame clones alone and lacks a portion of them. The table lists a few hundred thousand clones, 25% to 30% of them singletons. Study observations and caveats: Compared to healthy donors, patients appeared to have naive, central memory and Treg TCRB repertoires that were more alike.

Sequencing input: central memory CD4+ T cells from blood. The chain uses TRBV29-1 and TRBJ1-1; 7 nucleotides agree with TRBD1. The clonotype was recovered from a man younger than 45 in good health. Here the CDR3 reads CSVGRGLGTEAFF. Here the CDR3 DNA reads TGCAGCGTCGGTAGGGGGCTCGGGACTGAAGCTTTCTTT.